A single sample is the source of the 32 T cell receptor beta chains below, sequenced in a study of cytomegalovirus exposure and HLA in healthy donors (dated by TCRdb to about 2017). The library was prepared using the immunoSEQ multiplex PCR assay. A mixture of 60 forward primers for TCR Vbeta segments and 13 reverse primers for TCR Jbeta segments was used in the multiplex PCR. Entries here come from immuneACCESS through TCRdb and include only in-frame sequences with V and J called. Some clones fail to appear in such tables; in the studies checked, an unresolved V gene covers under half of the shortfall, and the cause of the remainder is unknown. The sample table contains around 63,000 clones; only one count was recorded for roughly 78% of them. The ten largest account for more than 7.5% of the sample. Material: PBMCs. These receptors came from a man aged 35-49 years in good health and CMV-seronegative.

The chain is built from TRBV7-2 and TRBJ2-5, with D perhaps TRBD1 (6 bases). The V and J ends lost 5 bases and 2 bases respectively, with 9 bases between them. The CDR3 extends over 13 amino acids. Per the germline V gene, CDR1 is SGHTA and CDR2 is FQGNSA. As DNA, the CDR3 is TGTGCCAGCAGCCGACAGGTTCAAGAGACCCAGTACTTC. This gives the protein CASSRQVQETQYF.

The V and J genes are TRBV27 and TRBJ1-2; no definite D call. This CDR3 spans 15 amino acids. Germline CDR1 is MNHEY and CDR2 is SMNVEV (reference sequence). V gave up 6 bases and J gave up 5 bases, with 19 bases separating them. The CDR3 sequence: CASSVHQRGLYGYTF. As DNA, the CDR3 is TGTGCCAGCAGCGTTCATCAACGCGGTTTATATGGCTACACCTTC.

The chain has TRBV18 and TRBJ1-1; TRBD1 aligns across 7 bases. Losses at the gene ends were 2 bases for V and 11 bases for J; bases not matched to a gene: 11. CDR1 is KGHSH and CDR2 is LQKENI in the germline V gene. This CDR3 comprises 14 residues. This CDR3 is CASSPGDGDREAFF. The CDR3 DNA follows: TGTGCCAGCTCACCAGGAGACGGAGACAGGGAGGCTTTCTTT.

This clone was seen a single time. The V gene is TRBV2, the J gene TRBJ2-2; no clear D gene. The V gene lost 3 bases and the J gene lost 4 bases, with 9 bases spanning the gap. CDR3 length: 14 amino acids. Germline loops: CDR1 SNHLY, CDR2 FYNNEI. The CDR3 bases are TGTGCCAGCAGTGACCGGGTAGCCACCGGGGAGCTGTTTTTT. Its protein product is CASSDRVATGELFF.

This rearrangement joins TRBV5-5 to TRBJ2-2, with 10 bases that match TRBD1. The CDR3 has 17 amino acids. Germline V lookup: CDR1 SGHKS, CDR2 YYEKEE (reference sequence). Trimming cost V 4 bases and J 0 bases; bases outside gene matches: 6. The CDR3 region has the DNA TGTGCCAGCAGCCGACAGGGGGCATTTTCGAACACCGGGGAGCTGTTTTTT. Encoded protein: CASSRQGAFSNTGELFF.

The CDR3 is CASSFRTQSSYNEQFF. CDR3 nucleotides: TGTGCCAGCAGCTTCCGAACACAGAGCTCCTACAATGAGCAGTTCTTC. This chain uses TRBV9 with TRBJ2-1; D not certain. This CDR3 is 16 amino acids long. Per germline, CDR1 SGDLS and CDR2 YYNGEE. V lost 4 bases and J 0 bases, leaving 14 bases between the germline ends.

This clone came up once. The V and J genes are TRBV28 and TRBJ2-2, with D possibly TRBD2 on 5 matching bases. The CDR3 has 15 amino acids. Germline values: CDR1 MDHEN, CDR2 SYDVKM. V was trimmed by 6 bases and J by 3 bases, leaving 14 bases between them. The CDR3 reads CASSLNAGYTGELFF. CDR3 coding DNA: TGTGCCAGCAGCTTAAACGCGGGCTACACCGGGGAGCTGTTTTTT.

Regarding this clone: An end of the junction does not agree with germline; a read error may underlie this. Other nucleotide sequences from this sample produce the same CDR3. The CDR3 here is CASGQSYGYTF. DNA for the CDR3: TGTGCCTCGGGACAAAGTTATGGCTACACTTTC. The chain employs TRBV6-5 and TRBJ1-2; possibly TRBD1 for D (6 bases). The germline V gene encodes CDR1 MNHEY and CDR2 SVGAGI. The CDR3 extends over 11 amino acids.

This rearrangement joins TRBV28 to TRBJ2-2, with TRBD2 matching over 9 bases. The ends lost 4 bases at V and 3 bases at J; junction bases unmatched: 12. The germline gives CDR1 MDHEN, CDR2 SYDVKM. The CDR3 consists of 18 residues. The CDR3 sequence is CASSSLGGGRADTGELFF. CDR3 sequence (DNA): TGTGCCAGCAGTTCGTTGGGCGGCGGGAGGGCGGACACCGGGGAGCTGTTTTTT.

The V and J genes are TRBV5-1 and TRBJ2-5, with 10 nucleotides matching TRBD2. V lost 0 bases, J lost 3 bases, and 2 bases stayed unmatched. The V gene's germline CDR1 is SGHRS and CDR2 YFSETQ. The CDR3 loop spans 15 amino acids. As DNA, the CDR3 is TGCGCCAGCAGCTTGGACGGGACTAGCGAAGAGACCCAGTACTTC. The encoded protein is CASSLDGTSEETQYF.

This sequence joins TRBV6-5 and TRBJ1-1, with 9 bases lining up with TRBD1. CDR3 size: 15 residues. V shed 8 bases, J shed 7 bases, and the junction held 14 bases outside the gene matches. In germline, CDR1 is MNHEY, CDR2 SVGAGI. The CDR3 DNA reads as TGTGCCAGCCACCGTACAGGGGGCAGGCGTAGTGAAGCTTTCTTT. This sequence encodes CASHRTGGRRSEAFF.

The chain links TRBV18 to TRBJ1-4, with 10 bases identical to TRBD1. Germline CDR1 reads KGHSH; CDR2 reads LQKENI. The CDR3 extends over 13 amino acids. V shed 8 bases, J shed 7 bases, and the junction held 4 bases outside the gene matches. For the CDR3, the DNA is TGTGCCAGCGCGACAGGGGGCCGTGAAAAACTGTTTTTT. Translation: CASATGGREKLFF.

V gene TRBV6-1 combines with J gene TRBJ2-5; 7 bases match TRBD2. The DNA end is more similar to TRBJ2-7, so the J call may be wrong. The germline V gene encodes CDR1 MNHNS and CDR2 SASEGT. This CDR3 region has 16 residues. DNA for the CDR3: TGTGCCAGCAGTGAAGCGTCTAGCGGCGGTTTCTACGAGCAGTACTTC. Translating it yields CASSEASSGGFYEQYF.

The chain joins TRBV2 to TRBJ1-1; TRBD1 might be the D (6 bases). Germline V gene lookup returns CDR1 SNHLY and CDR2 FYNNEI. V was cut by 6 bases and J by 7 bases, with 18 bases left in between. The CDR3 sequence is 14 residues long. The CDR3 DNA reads TGTGCCAGCAGGAATGGACAGATATATCTTGAAGCTTTCTTT. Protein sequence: CASRNGQIYLEAFF. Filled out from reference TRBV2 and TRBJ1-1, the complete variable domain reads EPEVTQTPSHQVTQMGQEVILRCVPISNHLYFYWYRQILGQKVEFLVSFYNNEISEKSEIFDDQFSVERPDGSNFTLKIRSTKLEDSAMYFCASRNGQIYLEAFFGQGTRLTVV.

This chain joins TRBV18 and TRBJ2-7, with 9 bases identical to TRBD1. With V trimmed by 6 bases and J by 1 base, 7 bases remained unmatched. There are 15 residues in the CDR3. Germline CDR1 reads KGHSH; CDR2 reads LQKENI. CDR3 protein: CASSRTGEDSYEQYF. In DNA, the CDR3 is TGTGCCAGCTCTCGGACAGGGGAGGATTCCTACGAGCAGTACTTC.

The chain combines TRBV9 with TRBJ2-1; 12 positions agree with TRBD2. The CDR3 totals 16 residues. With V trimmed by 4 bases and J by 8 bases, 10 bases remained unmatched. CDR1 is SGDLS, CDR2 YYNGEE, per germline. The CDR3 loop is CASSRGASGGADEQFF. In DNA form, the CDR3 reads TGTGCCAGCAGCAGAGGGGCTAGCGGGGGGGCCGATGAGCAGTTCTTC.

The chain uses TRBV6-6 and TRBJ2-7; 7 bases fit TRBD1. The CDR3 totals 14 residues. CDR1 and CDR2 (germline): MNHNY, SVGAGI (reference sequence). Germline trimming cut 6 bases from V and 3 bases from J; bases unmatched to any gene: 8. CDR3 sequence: CASRPGTDIYEQYF. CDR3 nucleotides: TGTGCCAGCAGACCCGGGACAGACATCTACGAGCAGTACTTC.

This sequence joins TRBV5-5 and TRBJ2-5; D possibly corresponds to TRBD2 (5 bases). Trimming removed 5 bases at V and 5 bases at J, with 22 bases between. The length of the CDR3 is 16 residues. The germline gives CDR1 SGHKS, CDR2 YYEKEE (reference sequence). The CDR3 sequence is CASRFAGQSQRETQYF. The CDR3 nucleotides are TGTGCCAGCAGATTCGCTGGGCAGTCCCAGCGGGAGACCCAGTACTTC. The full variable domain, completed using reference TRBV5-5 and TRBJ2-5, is DAGVTQSPTHLIKTRGQQVTLRCSPISGHKSVSWYQQVLGQGPQFIFQYYEKEERGRGNFPDRFSARQFPNYSSELNVNALLLGDSALYLCASRFAGQSQRETQYFGPGTRLLVL.

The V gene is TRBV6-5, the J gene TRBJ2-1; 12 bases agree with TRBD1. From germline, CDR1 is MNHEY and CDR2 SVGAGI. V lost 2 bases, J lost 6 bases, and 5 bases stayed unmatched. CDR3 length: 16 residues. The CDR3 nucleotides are TGTGCCAGCAGTTACCCCGGGACAGGGGGCCGCAATGAGCAGTTCTTC. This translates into CASSYPGTGGRNEQFF.

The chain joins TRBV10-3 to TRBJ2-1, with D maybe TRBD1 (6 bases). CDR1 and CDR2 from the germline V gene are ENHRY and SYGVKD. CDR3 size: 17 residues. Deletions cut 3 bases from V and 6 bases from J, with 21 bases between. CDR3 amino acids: CAISDLGGVRGGNEQFF. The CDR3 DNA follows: TGTGCCATCAGTGACCTTGGGGGAGTTAGAGGGGGCAATGAGCAGTTCTTC.

The CDR3 protein is CASSLEPSGGAFVDTQYF. CDR3 bases: TGCGCCAGCAGCTTGGAGCCTAGCGGGGGGGCCTTTGTAGATACGCAGTATTTT. The chain has TRBV5-1 and TRBJ2-3; 12 nucleotides match TRBD2. The CDR3 is made up of 18 amino acids. The junction had 10 bases not matched to a gene; V was cut back by 0 bases and J by 5 bases. CDR1 SGHRS and CDR2 YFSETQ come from the germline V gene.

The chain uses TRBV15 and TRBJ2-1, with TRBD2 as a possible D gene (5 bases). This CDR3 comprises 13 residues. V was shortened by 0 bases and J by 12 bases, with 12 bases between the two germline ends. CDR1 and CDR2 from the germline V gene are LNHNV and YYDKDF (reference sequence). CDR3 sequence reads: CATSRDPVAGQFF. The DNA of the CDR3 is TGTGCCACCAGCAGAGATCCCGTCGCGGGGCAGTTCTTC.

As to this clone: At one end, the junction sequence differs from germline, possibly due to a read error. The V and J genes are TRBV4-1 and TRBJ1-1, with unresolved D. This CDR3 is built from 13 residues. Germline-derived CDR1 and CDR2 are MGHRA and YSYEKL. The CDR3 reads CASSQVQNTEAFF. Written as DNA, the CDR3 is TGTGCCAGCAGCCAAGTTCAGAACACTGAAGCTTTCTTT.

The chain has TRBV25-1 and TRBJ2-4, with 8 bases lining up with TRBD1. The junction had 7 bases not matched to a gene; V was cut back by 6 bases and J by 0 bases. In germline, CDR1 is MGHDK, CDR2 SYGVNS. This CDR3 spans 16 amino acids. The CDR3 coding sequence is TGTGCCAGCAGGGCTACAGGGGGATTAGCCAAAAACATTCAGTACTTC. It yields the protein CASRATGGLAKNIQYF.

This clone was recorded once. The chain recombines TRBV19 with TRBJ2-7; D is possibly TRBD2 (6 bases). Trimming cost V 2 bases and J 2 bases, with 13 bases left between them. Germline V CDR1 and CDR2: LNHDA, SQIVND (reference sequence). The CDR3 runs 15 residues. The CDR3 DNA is TGTGCCAGTAGTATATCGAGAGGCGGGACCTACGAGCAGTACTTC. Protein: CASSISRGGTYEQYF.

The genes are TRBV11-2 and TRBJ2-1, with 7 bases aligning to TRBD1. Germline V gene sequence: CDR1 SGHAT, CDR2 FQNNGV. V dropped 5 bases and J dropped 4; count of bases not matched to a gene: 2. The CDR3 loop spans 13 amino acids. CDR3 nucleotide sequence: TGTGCCAGCAGCCTGACAGGGTACAATGAGCAGTTCTTC. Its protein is CASSLTGYNEQFF. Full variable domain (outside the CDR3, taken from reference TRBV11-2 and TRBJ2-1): EAGVAQSPRYKIIEKRQSVAFWCNPISGHATLYWYQQILGQGPKLLIQFQNNGVVDDSQLPKDRFSAERLKGVDSTLKIQPAKLEDSAVYLCASSLTGYNEQFFGPGTRLTVL.

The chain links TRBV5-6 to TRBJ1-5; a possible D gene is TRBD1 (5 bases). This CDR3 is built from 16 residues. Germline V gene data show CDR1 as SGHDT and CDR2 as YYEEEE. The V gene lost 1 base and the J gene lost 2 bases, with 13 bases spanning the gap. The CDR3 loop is CASSLTWGVGNQPQHF. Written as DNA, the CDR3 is TGTGCCAGCAGCTTGACGTGGGGCGTCGGCAATCAGCCCCAGCATTTT.

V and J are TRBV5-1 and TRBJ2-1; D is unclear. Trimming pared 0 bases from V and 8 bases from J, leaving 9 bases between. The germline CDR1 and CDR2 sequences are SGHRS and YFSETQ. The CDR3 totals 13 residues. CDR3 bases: TGCGCCAGCAGCTTGGGCTCTCGGGATGAGCAGTTCTTC. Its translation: CASSLGSRDEQFF.

CDR3 loop: CSVERDRDAFDTQYF. DNA of the CDR3: TGCAGCGTTGAGCGGGACAGAGATGCTTTTGATACGCAGTATTTT. V usage is TRBV29-1 and J usage is TRBJ2-3, with D perhaps matching TRBD1 (7 bases). Germline lookup yields CDR1 SQVTM and CDR2 ANQGSEA. Between the trimmed V and J ends, which lost 3 bases and 6 bases, there was a span of 19 bases. This CDR3 contains 15 residues.

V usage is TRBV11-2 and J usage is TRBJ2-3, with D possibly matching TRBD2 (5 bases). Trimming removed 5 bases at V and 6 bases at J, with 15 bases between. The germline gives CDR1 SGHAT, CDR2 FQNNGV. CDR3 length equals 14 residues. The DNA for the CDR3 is TGTGCCAGCAGCCCCCCCGCGGGCAGGGATACGCAGTATTTT. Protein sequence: CASSPPAGRDTQYF.

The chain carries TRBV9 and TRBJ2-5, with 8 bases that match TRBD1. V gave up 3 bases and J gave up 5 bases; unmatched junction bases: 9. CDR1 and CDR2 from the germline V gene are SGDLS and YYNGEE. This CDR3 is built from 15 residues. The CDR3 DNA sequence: TGTGCCAGCAGCGGAACGGACAGGGCCGGGGAGACCCAGTACTTC. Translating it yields CASSGTDRAGETQYF. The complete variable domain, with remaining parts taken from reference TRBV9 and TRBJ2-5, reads DSGVTQTPKHLITATGQRVTLRCSPRSGDLSVYWYQQSLDQGLQFLIQYYNGEERAKGNILERFSAQQFPDLHSELNLSSLELGDSALYFCASSGTDRAGETQYFGPGTRLLVL.

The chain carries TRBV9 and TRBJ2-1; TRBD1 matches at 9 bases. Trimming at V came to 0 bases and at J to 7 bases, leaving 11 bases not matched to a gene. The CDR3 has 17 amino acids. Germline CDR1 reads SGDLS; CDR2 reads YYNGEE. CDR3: CASSVGAGTGSLNEQFF. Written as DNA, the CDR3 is TGTGCCAGCAGCGTAGGGGCCGGGACAGGGTCTTTGAATGAGCAGTTCTTC.